This is a list of T cell receptor beta chains from one sample in a study of response to subunit inactivated influenza vaccine. TCRdb used MiXCR to reprocess the RT-PCR reads, holding one entry per CDR3 protein. The repertoire holds around 570,000 distinct CDR3 sequences, with 6% to 9% as singletons. The sequences come from PBMCs from blood, collected less than 30 months after vaccination. The receptors were gathered from a man aged 45-69 years who received an inactivated influenza vaccine. The CDR3 runs from the conserved cysteine through the conserved F or W.

>TRBV28
CASSLFGQAYEQYF
>TRBV10-2
CASRLSGTGIRGYTF
>TRBV11-2
CASSLVIGGGQFDEQFF
>TRBV15
CATSRRREGQETQYF
>TRBV7-2
CASSLYPQGQPQHF
>TRBV20-1
CSGELNSYEQYF
>TRBV6-1
CASSRFPSENYEQYF
>TRBV12-3/TRBV12-4
CASSLNRLIAKNIQYF
>TRBV11-1
CASSYTSGRGETQYF
>TRBV27
CASSMSWAGDNEQFF
>TRBV6-2/TRBV6-3
CASSPGQGAPNYYEQYF
>TRBV6-1
CASSGELISGNTIYF
>TRBV18
CASSPPSRGQGSDTQYF
>TRBV6-1
CASSVGSLNTGELFF
>TRBV28
CASSTPLGGDTQYF
>TRBV5-1
CASSPTGEPLHF
>TRBV5-6
CASSQAGTEQFF
>TRBV18
CASSRGLAGGYEQYF
>TRBV6-6
CASTGGRTEAFF
>TRBV11-2
CASSLPGQGRETQYF
>TRBV20-1
CSASGPLGETQYF
>TRBV7-6
CASSLAWGDYQETQYF
>TRBV15
CATSRQTGHNEKLFF
>TRBV7-6
CASSPIGTETQYF
>TRBV6-1
CASTRDTEAFF
>TRBV7-9
CASSTTTSGRYNEQFF
>TRBV20-1
CSAREVGQGAFEDTEAFF
>TRBV24-1
CATSDGYNQDYTGELFF
>TRBV11-1
CASSPGGGTGGSYNEQFF
>TRBV10-3
CAISNDRRPFF
>TRBV7-2
CASSPYSYGYTF
>TRBV6-2/TRBV6-3
CASSYFGGVGEQYF
>TRBV10-3
CAINKWLAGDTGELFF
>TRBV2
CASSDELDQPQHF
>TRBV5-1
CASSLDRVDSSYNSPLHF
>TRBV7-8
CASSPAGGNTEAFF
>TRBV12-3/TRBV12-4
CASSFEGGAGYTF
>TRBV29-1
CSVEDGTGERYEQYF
>TRBV29-1
CSVEESEYNEQFF
>TRBV7-2
CASSLVGTDRRSPLHF
>TRBV19
CASSQGGAFNEQFF
>TRBV20-1
CSARDGQGLREKLFF
>TRBV12-3/TRBV12-4
CASSLYGPLHEQFF
>TRBV19
CASSIDRWGASQPQHF
>TRBV27
CASSSTGGVNTGELFF
>TRBV29-1
CSAGTGSVTEAFF
>TRBV5-1
CASKPVAKNIQYF
>TRBV3-1
CASSQGLPNEKLFF
>TRBV4-3
CASSQQTGAYEQYF
>TRBV12-3/TRBV12-4
CASSFSQSNEQFF
>TRBV4-2
CASSRLTSRPLEQYF
>TRBV11-2
CASSPQAEQYF
>TRBV6-2/TRBV6-3
CASSYPLQGLLDTQYF
>TRBV20-1
CSASGTGNTDTQYF
>TRBV3-1
CASSLRSGTDTQYF